A selection of T cell receptor beta chains follows, all from one sample in a study of T-cell reconstitution after alpha-beta-depleted transplantation in children. Each CDR3 protein is one row after TCRdb ran MiXCR on the PCR reads. The sample shows 55,000 to 85,000 distinct CDR3 sequences, roughly a tenth of them seen only once. Here the sequenced sample was PBMCs, taken before TCRalphabeta/CD19-depleted stem cell transplant. These TCRs come from a boy aged 5-17 years with acute myeloid leukemia, due to receive a stem cell transplant. Each CDR3 is given with its conserved first and last residue. The D gene is left open where the match is weak. Rows may omit the clone size; those that give it use once, few, many or a size class.

CDR3 DNA: TGTGCCAGCAGCTTATACGACCTAGCGGGGACCCAGTACTTC; CDR3 protein: CASSLYDLAGTQYF; CDR3 length: 14; clone size: many; V gene: TRBV7-8; J gene: TRBJ2-5; D gene: TRBD2
CDR3 DNA: TGCAGTGCTAGAGTGGCCCTTCTGAACACTGAAGCTTTCTTT; CDR3 protein: CSARVALLNTEAFF; CDR3 length: 14; clone size: many; V gene: TRBV20-1; J gene: TRBJ1-1; D gene: NA
CDR3 DNA: TGCAGTGCCCTCCAAGCCCAGACCCAGTACTTC; CDR3 protein: CSALQAQTQYF; CDR3 length: 11; clone size: many; V gene: TRBV20-1; J gene: TRBJ2-5; D gene: NA
CDR3 DNA: TGTGCCAGCAACTCTAGAGGGAGTCAGCCCCAGCATTTT; CDR3 protein: CASNSRGSQPQHF; CDR3 length: 13; clone size: many; V gene: TRBV12-3/TRBV12-4; J gene: TRBJ1-5; D gene: NA
CDR3 DNA: TGCAGTGCTAGAGGTATCTTTTATGGCTACACCTTC; CDR3 protein: CSARGIFYGYTF; CDR3 length: 12; clone size: many; V gene: TRBV20-1; J gene: TRBJ1-2; D gene: NA
CDR3 DNA: TGCGCCAGCAGCGACAACAGGGGTGTGGGTGAAAAACTGTTTTTT; CDR3 protein: CASSDNRGVGEKLFF; CDR3 length: 15; clone size: many; V gene: TRBV5-1; J gene: TRBJ1-4; D gene: TRBD1
CDR3 DNA: TGTGCCAGTAGTATAGATCCCCTAGCGGGAAACGAGCAGTTCTTC; CDR3 protein: CASSIDPLAGNEQFF; CDR3 length: 15; clone size: NA; V gene: TRBV19; J gene: TRBJ2-1; D gene: TRBD2
CDR3 DNA: TGTGCCAGCAGCCCCCGGACAGGGGTAAAAAGAGATGAAAAACTGTTTTTT; CDR3 protein: CASSPRTGVKRDEKLFF; CDR3 length: 17; clone size: few; V gene: TRBV21-1; J gene: TRBJ1-4; D gene: NA
CDR3 DNA: TGTGCCAGCAGCTACCGGCCCCGGGACAGGGGGCTGAGTGGCTACACCTTC; CDR3 protein: CASSYRPRDRGLSGYTF; CDR3 length: 17; clone size: many; V gene: TRBV7-6; J gene: TRBJ1-2; D gene: TRBD1
CDR3 DNA: TGTGCCAGCAGTTTTAGAAGCAATCAGCCCCAGCATTTT; CDR3 protein: CASSFRSNQPQHF; CDR3 length: 13; clone size: many; V gene: TRBV12-3/TRBV12-4; J gene: TRBJ1-5; D gene: NA
CDR3 DNA: TGCTGTGCTAAAGATCCGGGGAGGAGTTCCCCCTCTTTTTCGCTGGCCGGCACCTTC; CDR3 protein: CCAKDPGRSSPSFSLAGTF; CDR3 length: 19; clone size: NA; V gene: TRBV20-1; J gene: TRBJ1-2; D gene: NA
CDR3 DNA: TGCAGTGCTGGTTCGGCCTCTTCCTACAATGAGCAGTTCTTC; CDR3 protein: CSAGSASSYNEQFF; CDR3 length: 14; clone size: many; V gene: TRBV20-1; J gene: TRBJ2-1; D gene: NA
CDR3 DNA: TGCGCCAGCAGCTTGCCGGGGACTAGCGGGCAAGAGACCCAGTACTTC; CDR3 protein: CASSLPGTSGQETQYF; CDR3 length: 16; clone size: many; V gene: TRBV5-1; J gene: TRBJ2-5; D gene: TRBD2
CDR3 DNA: TGCAGTGCTAGAGAAATTACAGGGAATGGCAATCAGCCCCAGCATTTT; CDR3 protein: CSAREITGNGNQPQHF; CDR3 length: 16; clone size: NA; V gene: TRBV20-1; J gene: TRBJ1-5; D gene: NA
CDR3 DNA: TGCAGTGCCAGGTCGGGCGCGAGCTCCTACAATGAGCAGTTCTTC; CDR3 protein: CSARSGASSYNEQFF; CDR3 length: 15; clone size: many; V gene: TRBV20-1; J gene: TRBJ2-1; D gene: NA
CDR3 DNA: TGCAGCGTTCCACGGGACGGGGCCTACGAGCAGTACTTC; CDR3 protein: CSVPRDGAYEQYF; CDR3 length: 13; clone size: many; V gene: TRBV29-1; J gene: TRBJ2-7; D gene: NA
CDR3 DNA: TGTGCCAGCTCCCAGGGGGGTCCTGGGGCCAACGTTCTGACTTTC; CDR3 protein: CASSQGGPGANVLTF; CDR3 length: 15; clone size: NA; V gene: TRBV18; J gene: TRBJ2-6; D gene: NA
CDR3 DNA: TGTGCCAGCAGAACCCTACCGACAGGGGCCCTCACAGATACGCAGTATTTT; CDR3 protein: CASRTLPTGALTDTQYF; CDR3 length: 17; clone size: many; V gene: TRBV27; J gene: TRBJ2-3; D gene: TRBD1
CDR3 DNA: TGCAGCACCCGGACAGGGTCCTACGAGCAGTACTTC; CDR3 protein: CSTRTGSYEQYF; CDR3 length: 12; clone size: many; V gene: TRBV29-1; J gene: TRBJ2-7; D gene: TRBD1
CDR3 DNA: TGTGCCAGCAGTGACCCCGGGACCGTCTTCAATGAGCAGTTCTTC; CDR3 protein: CASSDPGTVFNEQFF; CDR3 length: 15; clone size: NA; V gene: TRBV12-3/TRBV12-4; J gene: TRBJ2-1; D gene: NA
CDR3 DNA: TGTGCCAGCAGCTCTACAGGGTACACCGGGGAGCTGTTTTTT; CDR3 protein: CASSSTGYTGELFF; CDR3 length: 14; clone size: NA; V gene: TRBV6-2/TRBV6-3; J gene: TRBJ2-2; D gene: NA
CDR3 DNA: TGTGCCAGCAGCTTAGGACAGGGTAATAGCAATCAGCCCCAGCATTTT; CDR3 protein: CASSLGQGNSNQPQHF; CDR3 length: 16; clone size: once; V gene: TRBV7-9; J gene: TRBJ1-5; D gene: TRBD1
CDR3 DNA: TGCAGTGCTAGAGTTAACGGGGGGCAAGAGACCCAGTACTTC; CDR3 protein: CSARVNGGQETQYF; CDR3 length: 14; clone size: many; V gene: TRBV20-1; J gene: TRBJ2-5; D gene: TRBD2
CDR3 DNA: TGTGCCTATGACAGGGGTTCCTACGAGCAGTACTTC; CDR3 protein: CAYDRGSYEQYF; CDR3 length: 12; clone size: few; V gene: TRBV30; J gene: TRBJ2-7; D gene: TRBD1
CDR3 DNA: TGTGCCAGCAGCTTAGCGGGAAACTACGAGCAGTACTTC; CDR3 protein: CASSLAGNYEQYF; CDR3 length: 13; clone size: many; V gene: TRBV7-9; J gene: TRBJ2-7; D gene: NA
CDR3 DNA: TGTGCCAGCAGCAACGACAGGGGGCGACATGAGCAGTTCTTC; CDR3 protein: CASSNDRGRHEQFF; CDR3 length: 14; clone size: many; V gene: TRBV7-8; J gene: TRBJ2-1; D gene: TRBD1
CDR3 DNA: TGTGCCACCAGCGCATGGGGTCAGGGGAATCAGCCCCAGCATTTT; CDR3 protein: CATSAWGQGNQPQHF; CDR3 length: 15; clone size: many; V gene: TRBV15; J gene: TRBJ1-5; D gene: NA
CDR3 DNA: TGTGCCAGCAGCTTGGCCCTGGTGGATACGCAGTATTTT; CDR3 protein: CASSLALVDTQYF; CDR3 length: 13; clone size: many; V gene: TRBV5-5; J gene: TRBJ2-3; D gene: NA
CDR3 DNA: TGTGCCAGCAGAGCGTCGACGCCAGGGAATGGGGCCAACGTCCTGACTTTC; CDR3 protein: CASRASTPGNGANVLTF; CDR3 length: 17; clone size: many; V gene: TRBV10-3; J gene: TRBJ2-6; D gene: NA
CDR3 DNA: TGTGCCAGCAGTCAGTACCGTAGCGGGGGGGCCTACAATGAGCAGTTCTTC; CDR3 protein: CASSQYRSGGAYNEQFF; CDR3 length: 17; clone size: many; V gene: TRBV28; J gene: TRBJ2-1; D gene: TRBD2
CDR3 DNA: TGTGCCAGCACTAAAGGCGGGGGGCTAATTAGCTACGAGCAGTACTTC; CDR3 protein: CASTKGGGLISYEQYF; CDR3 length: 16; clone size: many; V gene: TRBV27; J gene: TRBJ2-7; D gene: TRBD2
CDR3 DNA: TGTGCCTGGAGTGTTAGCGGGAGCTACACCGGGGAGCTGTTTTTT; CDR3 protein: CAWSVSGSYTGELFF; CDR3 length: 15; clone size: many; V gene: TRBV30; J gene: TRBJ2-2; D gene: TRBD2
CDR3 DNA: TGTGCCAGCAGCGGGCTTCTAGCGATCTTGGCCGGGGAGCTGTTTTTT; CDR3 protein: CASSGLLAILAGELFF; CDR3 length: 16; clone size: NA; V gene: TRBV7-9; J gene: TRBJ2-2; D gene: NA
CDR3 DNA: TGTGCCAGCAGCTTAGACGGGAGTTTCTACGAGCAGTACTTC; CDR3 protein: CASSLDGSFYEQYF; CDR3 length: 14; clone size: many; V gene: TRBV11-2; J gene: TRBJ2-7; D gene: NA
CDR3 DNA: TGCGCCAGCAGCTTAGGATCAGCTTCACAAGAGACCCAGTACTTC; CDR3 protein: CASSLGSASQETQYF; CDR3 length: 15; clone size: many; V gene: TRBV5-1; J gene: TRBJ2-5; D gene: NA
CDR3 DNA: TGCAGTGCTAGCCCTAGCGGGAGTATTTACGAGCAGTACTTC; CDR3 protein: CSASPSGSIYEQYF; CDR3 length: 14; clone size: many; V gene: TRBV20-1; J gene: TRBJ2-7; D gene: TRBD2
CDR3 DNA: TGTGCCAGCAGCACACAGGGTCGGACAACTAATGAAAAACTGTTTTTT; CDR3 protein: CASSTQGRTTNEKLFF; CDR3 length: 16; clone size: many; V gene: TRBV7-9; J gene: TRBJ1-4; D gene: NA
CDR3 DNA: TGTGCCAGCAGTCCCGTCCCGCTAGCGGGCCGGAGCGAGCAGTTCTTC; CDR3 protein: CASSPVPLAGRSEQFF; CDR3 length: 16; clone size: many; V gene: TRBV12-3/TRBV12-4; J gene: TRBJ2-1; D gene: TRBD2
CDR3 DNA: TGTGCCAGCAGCTTAGGGTTGAGATCTAACACTGAAGCTTTCTTT; CDR3 protein: CASSLGLRSNTEAFF; CDR3 length: 15; clone size: many; V gene: TRBV7-2; J gene: TRBJ1-1; D gene: NA
CDR3 DNA: TGTGCCAGCTCACCAGACAGGGCGCCGTACGAGCAGTACTTC; CDR3 protein: CASSPDRAPYEQYF; CDR3 length: 14; clone size: many; V gene: TRBV18; J gene: TRBJ2-7; D gene: TRBD1
CDR3 DNA: TGTGCCAGCAGCGCAGGGACAGCCTACAATGAGCAGTTCTTC; CDR3 protein: CASSAGTAYNEQFF; CDR3 length: 14; clone size: many; V gene: TRBV9; J gene: TRBJ2-1; D gene: TRBD1
CDR3 DNA: TGTGCCAGCAGCGGGGTGGGCTCTGGGGCCAACGTCCTGACTTTC; CDR3 protein: CASSGVGSGANVLTF; CDR3 length: 15; clone size: few; V gene: TRBV9; J gene: TRBJ2-6; D gene: NA
CDR3 DNA: TGTGCCAGCCGCTTAGGGGGCATGACCGGGGAGCTGTTTTTT; CDR3 protein: CASRLGGMTGELFF; CDR3 length: 14; clone size: many; V gene: TRBV7-3; J gene: TRBJ2-2; D gene: TRBD1
CDR3 DNA: TGCAGTGCTAGAGCAGTGGTTGGGGGAGGACAGCCCCAGCATTTT; CDR3 protein: CSARAVVGGGQPQHF; CDR3 length: 15; clone size: many; V gene: TRBV20-1; J gene: TRBJ1-5; D gene: NA
CDR3 DNA: TGCAGCGTCAAGGGACTAAACGCAGATACGCAGTATTTT; CDR3 protein: CSVKGLNADTQYF; CDR3 length: 13; clone size: many; V gene: TRBV29-1; J gene: TRBJ2-3; D gene: TRBD2
CDR3 DNA: TGTGCCTGCACACCCTTCGGAGGGGGGATTGTCGGCAATCAGCCCCAGCATTTT; CDR3 protein: CACTPFGGGIVGNQPQHF; CDR3 length: 18; clone size: NA; V gene: TRBV2; J gene: TRBJ1-5; D gene: NA
CDR3 DNA: TGTGCCAGCAGACCAGTTCGCGGGAGGGCCGTCAACGAGCAGTACTTC; CDR3 protein: CASRPVRGRAVNEQYF; CDR3 length: 16; clone size: many; V gene: TRBV7-8; J gene: TRBJ2-7; D gene: TRBD2
CDR3 DNA: TGTGCCAGCAGTGAGGTGCGGGGGACCTACAATGAGCAGTTCTTC; CDR3 protein: CASSEVRGTYNEQFF; CDR3 length: 15; clone size: few; V gene: TRBV2; J gene: TRBJ2-1; D gene: TRBD2
CDR3 DNA: TGTGCCAGCAGCATGACTAGCGGGACCCAGTACTTC; CDR3 protein: CASSMTSGTQYF; CDR3 length: 12; clone size: NA; V gene: TRBV7-3; J gene: TRBJ2-5; D gene: TRBD2
CDR3 DNA: TGCGCCAGCAGCCAAGGTTGGGGCGGGGGTGATAACAATGAGCAGTTCTTC; CDR3 protein: CASSQGWGGGDNNEQFF; CDR3 length: 17; clone size: many; V gene: TRBV4-1; J gene: TRBJ2-1; D gene: TRBD2